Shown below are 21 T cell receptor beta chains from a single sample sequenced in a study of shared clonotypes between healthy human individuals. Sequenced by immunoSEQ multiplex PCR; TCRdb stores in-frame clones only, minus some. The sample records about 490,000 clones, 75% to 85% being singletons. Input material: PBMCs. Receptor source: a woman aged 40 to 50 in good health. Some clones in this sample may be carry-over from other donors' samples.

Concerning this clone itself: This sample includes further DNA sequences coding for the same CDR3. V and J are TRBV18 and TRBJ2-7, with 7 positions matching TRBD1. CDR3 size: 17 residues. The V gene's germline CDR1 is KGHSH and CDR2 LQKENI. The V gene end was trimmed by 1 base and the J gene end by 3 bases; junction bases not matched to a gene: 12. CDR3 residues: CASSPRGPQGFIYEQYF. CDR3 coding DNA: TGTGCCAGCTCACCACGAGGGCCACAGGGGTTCATCTACGAGCAGTACTTC.

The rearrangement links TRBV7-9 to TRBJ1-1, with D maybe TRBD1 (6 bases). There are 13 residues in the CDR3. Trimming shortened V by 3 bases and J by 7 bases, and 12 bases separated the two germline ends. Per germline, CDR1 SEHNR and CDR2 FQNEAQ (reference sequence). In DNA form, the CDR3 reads TGTGCCAGCAGCTTTTCACAGGGAAGTGAAGCTTTCTTT. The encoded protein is CASSFSQGSEAFF.

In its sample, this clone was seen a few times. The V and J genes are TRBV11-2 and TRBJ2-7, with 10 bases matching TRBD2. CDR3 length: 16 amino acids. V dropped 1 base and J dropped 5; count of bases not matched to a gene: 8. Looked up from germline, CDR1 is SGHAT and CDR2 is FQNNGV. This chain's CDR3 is CASSLGASGRADEQYF. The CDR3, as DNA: TGTGCCAGCAGCTTAGGCGCTAGCGGGAGAGCCGACGAGCAGTACTTC.

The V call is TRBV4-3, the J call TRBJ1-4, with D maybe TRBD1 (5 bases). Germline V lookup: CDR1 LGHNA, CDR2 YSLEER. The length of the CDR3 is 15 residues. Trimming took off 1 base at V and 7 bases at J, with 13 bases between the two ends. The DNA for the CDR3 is TGCGCCAGCAGCCAAGTCGGGACTGGAGGTGAAAAACTGTTTTTT. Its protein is CASSQVGTGGEKLFF.

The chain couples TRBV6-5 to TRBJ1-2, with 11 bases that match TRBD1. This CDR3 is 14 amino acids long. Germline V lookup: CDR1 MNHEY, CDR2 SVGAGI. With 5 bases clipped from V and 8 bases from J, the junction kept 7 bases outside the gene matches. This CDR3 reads CASSPDRGRRGYTF. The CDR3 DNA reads TGTGCCAGCAGTCCGGACAGGGGGCGCCGAGGCTACACCTTC.

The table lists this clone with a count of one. CDR3 in DNA: TGTGCCAGCAGTCCAAGACTAGCGGGAGTAACAGATACGCAGTATTTT. This translates into CASSPRLAGVTDTQYF. This chain uses TRBV27 with TRBJ2-3; TRBD2 agrees at 12 bases. CDR1 is MNHEY and CDR2 is SMNVEV in the germline V gene (reference sequence). Germline trimming cut 5 bases from V and 3 bases from J; bases unmatched to any gene: 6. The CDR3 sequence is 16 residues long.

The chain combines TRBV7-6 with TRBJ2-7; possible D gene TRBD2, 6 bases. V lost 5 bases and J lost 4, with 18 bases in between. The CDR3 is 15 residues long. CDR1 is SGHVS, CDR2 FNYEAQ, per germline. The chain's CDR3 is CASSRGTGSRYEQYF. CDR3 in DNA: TGTGCCAGCAGCCGAGGGACTGGCTCCCGTTACGAGCAGTACTTC. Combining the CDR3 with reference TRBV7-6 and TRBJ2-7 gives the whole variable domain GAGVSQSPRYKVTKRGQDVALRCDPISGHVSLYWYRQALGQGPEFLTYFNYEAQQDKSGLPNDRFSAERPEGSISTLTIQRTEQRDSAMYRCASSRGTGSRYEQYFGPGTRLTVT.

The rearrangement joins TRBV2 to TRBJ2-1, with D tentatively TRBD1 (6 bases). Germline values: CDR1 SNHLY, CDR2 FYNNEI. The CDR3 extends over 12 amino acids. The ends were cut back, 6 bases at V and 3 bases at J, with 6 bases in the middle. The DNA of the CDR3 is TGTGCCAGCAGGGACAGCTACAATGAGCAGTTCTTC. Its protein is CASRDSYNEQFF. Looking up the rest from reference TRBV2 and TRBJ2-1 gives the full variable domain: EPEVTQTPSHQVTQMGQEVILRCVPISNHLYFYWYRQILGQKVEFLVSFYNNEISEKSEIFDDQFSVERPDGSNFTLKIRSTKLEDSAMYFCASRDSYNEQFFGPGTRLTVL.

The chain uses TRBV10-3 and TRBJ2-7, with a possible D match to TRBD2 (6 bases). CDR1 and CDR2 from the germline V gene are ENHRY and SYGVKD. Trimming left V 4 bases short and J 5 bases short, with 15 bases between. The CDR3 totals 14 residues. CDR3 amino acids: CAISVFSGVNEQYF. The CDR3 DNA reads TGTGCCATCAGTGTTTTTAGCGGAGTAAACGAGCAGTACTTC.

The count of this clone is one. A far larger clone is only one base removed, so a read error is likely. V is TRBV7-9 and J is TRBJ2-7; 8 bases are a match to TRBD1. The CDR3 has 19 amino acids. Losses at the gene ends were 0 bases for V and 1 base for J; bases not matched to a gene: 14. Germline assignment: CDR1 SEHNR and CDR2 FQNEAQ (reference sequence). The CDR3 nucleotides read TGTGCCAGCAGCTTAGCGGTGAAAACAGGGGGACTGGGGTCCTACGAGCAGTACTTC. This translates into CASSLAVKTGGLGSYEQYF.

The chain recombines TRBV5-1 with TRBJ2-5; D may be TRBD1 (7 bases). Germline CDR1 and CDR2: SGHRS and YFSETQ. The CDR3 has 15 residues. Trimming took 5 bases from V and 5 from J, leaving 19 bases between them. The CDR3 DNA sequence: TGCGCCAGCAGTGCGCTGCCAGGGGGGAGCGAGACCCAGTACTTC. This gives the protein CASSALPGGSETQYF. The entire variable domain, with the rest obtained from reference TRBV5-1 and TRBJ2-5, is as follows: KAGVTQTPRYLIKTRGQQVTLSCSPISGHRSVSWYQQTPGQGLQFLFEYFSETQRNKGNFPGRFSGRQFSNSRSEMNVSTLELGDSALYLCASSALPGGSETQYFGPGTRLLVL.

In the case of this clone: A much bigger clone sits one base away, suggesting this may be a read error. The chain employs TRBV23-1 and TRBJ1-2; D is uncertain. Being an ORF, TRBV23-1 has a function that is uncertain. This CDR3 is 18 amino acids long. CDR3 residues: CTSSQYPDQLGREDGYTF. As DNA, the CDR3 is TGCACCAGCAGTCAATATCCGGACCAGCTCGGCCGGGAAGATGGCTACACCTTC.

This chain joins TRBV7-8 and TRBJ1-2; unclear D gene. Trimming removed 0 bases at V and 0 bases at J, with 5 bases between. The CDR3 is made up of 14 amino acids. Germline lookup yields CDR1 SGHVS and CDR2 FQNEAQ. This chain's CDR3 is CASSLAVSNYGYTF. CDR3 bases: TGTGCCAGCAGCTTAGCGGTCTCTAACTATGGCTACACCTTC.

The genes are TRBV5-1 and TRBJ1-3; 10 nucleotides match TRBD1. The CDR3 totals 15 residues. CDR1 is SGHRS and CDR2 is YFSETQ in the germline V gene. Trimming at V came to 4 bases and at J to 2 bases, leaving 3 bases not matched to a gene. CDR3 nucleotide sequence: TGCGCCAGCAGCCCAGGGACAGGGGCTGGAAACACCATATATTTT. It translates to CASSPGTGAGNTIYF.

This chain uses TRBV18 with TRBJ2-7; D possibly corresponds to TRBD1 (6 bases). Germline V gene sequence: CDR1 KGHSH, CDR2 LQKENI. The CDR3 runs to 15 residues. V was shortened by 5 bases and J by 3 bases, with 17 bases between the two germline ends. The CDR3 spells CASSTRLTGVYEQYF. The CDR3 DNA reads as TGTGCCAGCTCAACGAGATTGACAGGCGTCTACGAGCAGTACTTC.

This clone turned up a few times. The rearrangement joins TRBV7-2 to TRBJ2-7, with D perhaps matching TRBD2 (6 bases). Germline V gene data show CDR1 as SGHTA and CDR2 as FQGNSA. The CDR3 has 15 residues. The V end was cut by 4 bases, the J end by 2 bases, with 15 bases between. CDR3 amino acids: CASSSQSGVTYEQYF. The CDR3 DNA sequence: TGTGCCAGCAGCTCCCAGTCGGGAGTAACCTACGAGCAGTACTTC.

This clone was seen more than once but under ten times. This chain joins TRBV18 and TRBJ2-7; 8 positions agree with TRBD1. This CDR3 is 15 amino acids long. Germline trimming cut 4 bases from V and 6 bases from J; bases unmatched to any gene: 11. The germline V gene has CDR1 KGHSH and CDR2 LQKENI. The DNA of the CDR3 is TGTGCCAGCTCACGTGAAGGACAGGGATGGGGCGAGCAGTACTTC. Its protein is CASSREGQGWGEQYF. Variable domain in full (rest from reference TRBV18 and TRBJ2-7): NAGVMQNPRHLVRRRGQEARLRCSPMKGHSHVYWYRQLPEEGLKFMVYLQKENIIDESGMPKERFSAEFPKEGPSILRIQQVVRGDSAAYFCASSREGQGWGEQYFGPGTRLTVT.

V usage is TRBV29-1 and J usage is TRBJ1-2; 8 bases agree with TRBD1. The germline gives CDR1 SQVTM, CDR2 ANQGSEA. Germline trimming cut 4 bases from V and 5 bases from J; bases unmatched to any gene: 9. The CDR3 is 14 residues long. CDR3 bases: TGCAGCGTTGTCGAGGGCAACAGGGGGTATGGCTACACCTTC. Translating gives CSVVEGNRGYGYTF.

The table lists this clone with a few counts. The CDR3 nucleotides are TGTGCCAGCAGCTTGGGACAGGGTCAGCTGGGCTACACCTTC. It yields the protein CASSLGQGQLGYTF. V usage is TRBV5-4 and J usage is TRBJ1-2, with 7 positions matching TRBD1. The germline V gene encodes CDR1 SGHNT and CDR2 YYREEE (reference sequence). V trimming: 0 bases; J trimming: 8 bases; junction bases outside the gene matches: 7. This CDR3 has 14 amino acids. The whole variable domain, remainder taken from reference TRBV5-4 and TRBJ1-2, is ETGVTQSPTHLIKTRGQQVTLRCSSQSGHNTVSWYQQALGQGPQFIFQYYREEENGRGNFPPRFSGLQFPNYSSELNVNALELDDSALYLCASSLGQGQLGYTFGSGTRLTVV.

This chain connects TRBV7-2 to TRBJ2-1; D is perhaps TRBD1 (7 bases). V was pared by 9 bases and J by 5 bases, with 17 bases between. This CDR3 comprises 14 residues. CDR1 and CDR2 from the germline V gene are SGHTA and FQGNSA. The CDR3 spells CASARGRGDNEQFF. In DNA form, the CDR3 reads TGTGCCAGTGCTCGGGGCAGGGGGGACAATGAGCAGTTCTTC.

The DNA for the CDR3 is TGTGCCAGCAGCCCGACATCGCTAGCGGGAGGTGAGCAGTTCTTC. Its translation: CASSPTSLAGGEQFF. This sequence joins TRBV5-6 and TRBJ2-1, with 11 bases identical to TRBD2. This CDR3 spans 15 amino acids. V shed 4 bases and J 9 bases; nucleotides not matched to a gene: 9. CDR1 is SGHDT and CDR2 is YYEEEE in the germline V gene.